This T cell receptor beta chain was identified in a study of shared clonotypes between healthy human individuals. The V end lost 11 bases, the J end lost 0 bases, and 11 bases lay between the germline ends. Germline V gives CDR1 SGHTA, CDR2 FQGNSA. The CDR3 has 14 amino acids. Donors had no recently reported acute infections or vaccinations and were HIV-negative. Assay: immunoSEQ multiplex PCR; the TCRdb copy retains only in-frame clones and omits some. The repertoire has 2 million to 2.5 million clones, 90% to 96% of them found once; the top ten carry about 0.13%. This receptor was identified in a man between 18 and 29 years old in good health. Specimen: naive CD4+ T cells sorted from blood. The subset: CD45RA+ positively selected. This chain uses TRBV7-2 with TRBJ2-6, with D possibly TRBD1 on 5 matching bases. CDR3 in amino acids: CARPQGSGANVLTF. CDR3 DNA: TGTGCCCGCCCTCAGGGCTCTGGGGCCAACGTCCTGACTTTC.